The 26 T cell receptor beta chains below were found in one sample sequenced in a study of blood T cells in healthy people across ages. For the second PCR, which ran for about 6 to 11 cycles, a sample-barcoded 5' primer and a J-beta primer mix were used. TCRdb passed the 5' RACE reads through MiXCR, listing each CDR3 protein once. The sample lists 1,800,000 or so distinct CDR3 sequences, about 39% occurring once. The sequencing sample was made of blood. The receptors were sampled from a human donor in good health.

This clonotype has at least ten counts. The chain employs TRBV12-3 or TRBV12-4 and TRBJ2-7, with D maybe TRBD1 (5 bases). The CDR3 extends over 14 amino acids. V lost 2 bases, J lost 7 bases, and 15 bases lay in between. The DNA for the CDR3 is TGTGCCAGCAGTTTAAGCAGGGCTCGATCGGAGCAGTACTTC. Protein product: CASSLSRARSEQYF.

In its sample, this clonotype was seen a few times. The rearrangement links TRBV10-3 to TRBJ1-1, with TRBD1 identical over 9 bases. Losses at the gene ends were 5 bases for V and 4 bases for J; bases not matched to a gene: 5. The CDR3 length is 14 residues. Germline-derived CDR1 and CDR2 are ENHRY and SYGVKD. The DNA for the CDR3 is TGTGCCATCAGTATAGGACAGGGGACCACTGAAGCTTTCTTT. Its translation is CAISIGQGTTEAFF.

The chain joins TRBV20-1 to TRBJ2-5; weak D call: TRBD1 (6 bases). Germline V CDR1 and CDR2: DFQATT, SNEGSKA (reference sequence). This CDR3 region has 14 residues. Between the trimmed V and J ends, which lost 5 bases and 2 bases, there was a span of 15 bases. CDR3 amino acids: CSAYPDRLQETQYF. CDR3 bases: TGCAGTGCTTACCCCGACAGGCTACAAGAGACCCAGTACTTC.

Points on this clonotype: This clone may be a read error of a much larger clone one base away. J is TRBJ1-5 and V is TRBV12-3 or TRBV12-4, with D maybe TRBD1 (5 bases). The CDR3 length is 12 residues. V was clipped by 6 bases and J by 7 bases, with 10 bases between them. The CDR3 bases are TGTGCCAGCAGCTCAGGGCACCAGCCCCAGCATTTT. Residues: CASSSGHQPQHF.

The chain links TRBV7-2 to TRBJ1-5; no clear D. CDR1 SGHTA and CDR2 FQGNSA come from the germline V gene. V dropped 2 bases and J dropped 5 bases, with 7 bases sitting between them. The CDR3 has 13 amino acids. CDR3 bases: TGTGCCAGCAGCTTAAACCTCTATCAGCCCCAGCATTTT. It is translated as CASSLNLYQPQHF.

The gene calls are TRBV4-1 and TRBJ2-3; possibly TRBD2 for D (6 bases). Germline CDR1 reads MGHRA; CDR2 reads YSYEKL. V was trimmed by 2 bases and J by 6 bases, leaving 18 bases between them. The CDR3 spans 16 residues. DNA of the CDR3: TGCGCCAGCAGCCAATCTCCCGACACGGGGGTTGATACGCAGTATTTT. It is translated as CASSQSPDTGVDTQYF.

The chain joins TRBV7-2 to TRBJ2-1; D may be TRBD1 or TRBD2 (5 bases each). Deletions cut 7 bases from V and 11 bases from J, with 12 bases between. Germline CDR1 is SGHTA and CDR2 is FQGNSA. This CDR3 is built from 11 residues. CDR3 bases: TGTGCCAGCATGATTACGGGACAGCAGTTCTTC. Amino acids: CASMITGQQFF.

The rearrangement links TRBV6-5 to TRBJ2-5; possible D gene TRBD1, 6 bases. Germline CDR1 and CDR2: MNHEY and SVGAGI. V was shortened by 5 bases and J by 7 bases, with 17 bases between the two germline ends. The CDR3 sequence is 14 residues long. In nucleotides, the CDR3 is TGTGCCAGCAGTCCCTCAGGGGTTCGGGGGACCCAGTACTTC. Its protein product is CASSPSGVRGTQYF.

This clonotype showed up just a few times. The V and J genes are TRBV20-1 and TRBJ1-4; tentative D call: TRBD1 (6 bases). With 6 bases removed from V and 4 bases from J, the gap between germline ends came to 12 bases. The CDR3 length is 13 residues. CDR1 DFQATT and CDR2 SNEGSKA come from the germline V gene (reference sequence). CDR3 protein: CSAPDRYNEKLFF. The CDR3 DNA reads TGCAGTGCCCCGGACAGATATAATGAAAAACTGTTTTTT.

This clonotype showed up just a few times. The chain uses TRBV6-1 and TRBJ2-3; a weak D match, TRBD1 (5 bases). CDR1 is MNHNS, CDR2 SASEGT, per germline. Trimming cost V 2 bases and J 4 bases, with 13 bases left between them. The CDR3 contains 15 residues. CDR3 DNA sequence: TGTGCCAGCAGTGAATTTAGGCAGGGTCCAGATACGCAGTATTTT. Translating it yields CASSEFRQGPDTQYF.

This chain joins TRBV20-1 and TRBJ2-1, with 12 positions matching TRBD2. CDR3 size: 18 residues. V lost 7 bases to trimming and J lost 2 bases; unmatched junction nucleotides: 15. CDR1 and CDR2 (germline): DFQATT, SNEGSKA (reference sequence). Here the CDR3 DNA reads TGCAGTGTATCTAGCACTAGCGGGGGGAAAGGCCCCTACAATGAGCAGTTCTTC. Amino acids: CSVSSTSGGKGPYNEQFF.

The CDR3 loop reads CSVGTVATNEKLFF. CDR3 sequence (DNA): TGCAGCGTGGGGACAGTCGCAACTAATGAAAAACTGTTTTTT. The chain links TRBV29-1 to TRBJ1-4; 7 bases align to TRBD1. J lost 0 bases, V lost 6 bases, and 4 bases had no gene match. CDR3 length equals 14 residues. Germline values: CDR1 SQVTM, CDR2 ANQGSEA.

V is TRBV7-2 and J is TRBJ2-1; D call uncertain. The CDR3 consists of 15 residues. CDR1 is SGHTA, CDR2 FQGNSA, per germline. Trimming took off 0 bases at V and 7 bases at J, with 13 bases between the two ends. In nucleotides, the CDR3 is TGTGCCAGCAGCTTAGCAAACAGAAGGGCGAATGAGCAGTTCTTC. It translates to CASSLANRRANEQFF.

This clonotype appeared a few times. V and J are TRBV6-2 or TRBV6-3 and TRBJ1-5; a possible D gene is TRBD1 (5 bases). The V end lost 2 bases, the J end lost 0 bases, and 14 bases lay between the germline ends. Germline V gene sequence: CDR1 MNHEY, CDR2 SVGEGT. The CDR3 has 17 amino acids. This CDR3 reads CASSYRGGRSSNQPQHF. The CDR3 bases are TGTGCCAGCAGTTACCGGGGGGGAAGGAGTAGCAATCAGCCCCAGCATTTT.

This clonotype was seen at least ten times. The chain employs TRBV7-9 and TRBJ2-6; possibly TRBD1 or TRBD2 for D (5 bases each). Germline V lookup: CDR1 SEHNR, CDR2 FQNEAQ (reference sequence). The CDR3 runs 16 residues. The V gene lost 1 base and the J gene lost 4 bases, with 11 bases spanning the gap. The CDR3 loop reads CASSLEWGYGANVLTF. CDR3 in DNA: TGTGCCAGCAGCTTAGAATGGGGGTACGGGGCCAACGTCCTGACTTTC.

The V gene is TRBV5-1, the J gene TRBJ2-3; tentative D call: TRBD2 (6 bases). V lost 6 bases to trimming and J lost 3 bases, with 11 bases between them. Germline CDR1 is SGHRS and CDR2 is YFSETQ. The CDR3 has 13 residues. The chain's CDR3 is CASMGGFTDTQYF. CDR3 bases: TGCGCCAGCATGGGGGGTTTTACAGATACGCAGTATTTT.

This clonotype was counted many times. This chain links TRBV6-2 or TRBV6-3 with TRBJ2-1; 7 bases are a match to TRBD2. J lost 7 bases, V lost 6 bases, and 9 bases had no gene match. The CDR3 has 14 amino acids. Germline V gene data show CDR1 as MNHEY and CDR2 as SVGEGT. The CDR3 nucleotides are TGTGCCAGCAGCTTAGCCGGGGAGGGAAATGAGCAGTTCTTC. This sequence encodes CASSLAGEGNEQFF.

The chain has TRBV6-6 and TRBJ1-2; maybe TRBD1 (6 bases). The CDR3 length is 14 residues. Deletions cut 2 bases from V and 5 bases from J, with 12 bases between. Germline-derived CDR1 and CDR2 are MNHNY and SVGAGI (reference sequence). For the CDR3, the DNA is TGTGCCAGCAGTTACGGCAAGGGGGTTTATGGCTACACCTTC. It codes for CASSYGKGVYGYTF.

V gene TRBV12-3 or TRBV12-4 combines with J gene TRBJ2-1; 11 nucleotides line up with TRBD2. V trimming: 6 bases; J trimming: 10 bases; junction bases outside the gene matches: 8. The CDR3 spans 14 residues. CDR3 bases: TGTGCCAGCAGACTAAGAGGGACTAGCGGCGAGCAGTTCTTC. The encoded protein is CASRLRGTSGEQFF.

On this clonotype: An end of the junction differs from the germline gene, which may be a read error. In DNA form, the CDR3 reads TGCGCCAGCAGCCAAGTTCATGGCGGGGGCACAGATACGCAGTATTTT. This translates into CASSQVHGGGTDTQYF. The chain recombines TRBV4-2 with TRBJ2-3; D perhaps matches TRBD2 (6 bases). In germline, CDR1 is LGHNA, CDR2 YNFKEQ. The CDR3 extends over 16 amino acids.

This chain joins TRBV15 and TRBJ2-3; D call uncertain. The CDR3 runs to 14 residues. CDR1 is LNHNV and CDR2 is YYDKDF in the germline V gene (reference sequence). Trimming stripped 3 bases from V and 2 bases from J, with 9 bases between. Here the CDR3 DNA reads TGTGCCACCAGCAGGGCTGTGTACACAGATACGCAGTATTTT. Encoded protein: CATSRAVYTDTQYF.

The V call is TRBV13, the J call TRBJ1-2; 12 positions agree with TRBD1. In germline, CDR1 is PRHDT, CDR2 FYEKMQ (reference sequence). The CDR3 has 14 residues. With 3 bases clipped from V and 10 bases from J, the junction kept 6 bases outside the gene matches. CDR3 in DNA: TGTGCCAGCAGCTTGGGGGACAGGGGGCTTGACTACACCTTC. Translated, it gives CASSLGDRGLDYTF.

This sequence joins TRBV6-5 and TRBJ2-1; TRBD2 aligns across 7 bases. CDR1 and CDR2 from the germline V gene are MNHEY and SVGAGI. The CDR3 extends over 17 amino acids. The V and J ends lost 2 bases and 5 bases, in that order; junction bases with no gene match: 12. For the CDR3, the DNA is TGTGCCAGCAGTTACCTCCCAATGGCGGGGGAGAACAATGAGCAGTTCTTC. It translates to CASSYLPMAGENNEQFF.

This chain links TRBV2 with TRBJ2-1, with 10 bases aligning to TRBD2. The V gene end was trimmed by 5 bases and the J gene end by 8 bases; junction bases not matched to a gene: 9. The germline CDR1 and CDR2 sequences are SNHLY and FYNNEI. CDR3 length: 15 amino acids. DNA for the CDR3: TGTGCCAGCAGTCCTTGGACTAGCGGTGGGGATGAGCAGTTCTTC. This encodes CASSPWTSGGDEQFF. Full variable domain (missing parts from reference TRBV2 and TRBJ2-1): EPEVTQTPSHQVTQMGQEVILRCVPISNHLYFYWYRQILGQKVEFLVSFYNNEISEKSEIFDDQFSVERPDGSNFTLKIRSTKLEDSAMYFCASSPWTSGGDEQFFGPGTRLTVL.

The chain joins TRBV20-1 to TRBJ1-2, with no clear D. Germline V lookup: CDR1 DFQATT, CDR2 SNEGSKA (reference sequence). Trimming removed 0 bases from V and 4 bases from J, with 12 bases in between. The CDR3 extends over 14 amino acids. CDR3 sequence: CSARDPGAAYGYTF. DNA for the CDR3: TGCAGTGCTAGAGATCCTGGTGCCGCCTATGGCTACACCTTC.

Only a few counts were recorded for this clonotype. V gene TRBV29-1 combines with J gene TRBJ1-2, with D hard to call. Per germline, CDR1 SQVTM and CDR2 ANQGSEA. The V gene lost 0 bases and the J gene lost 2 bases, with 10 bases spanning the gap. This CDR3 region has 14 residues. CDR3 region: CSVEDRGKNYGYTF. DNA for the CDR3: TGCAGCGTTGAAGATCGAGGAAAGAACTATGGCTACACCTTC.